A selection of T cell receptor beta chains follows, all from one sample in a study of T-cell reconstitution after alpha-beta-depleted transplantation in children. In TCRdb, the PCR reads were re-called with MiXCR into one record per CDR3 protein. The sample records around 490,000 distinct CDR3 sequences, over 9.5% being singletons. The material sequenced was PBMCs, mostly from graft donor cells, taken 180 days after TCRalphabeta/CD19-depleted stem cell transplant. The receptors originated from a female patient aged 2-9 years who had a stem cell transplant for aplastic anemia, so the T cells may come from the graft donor. The conserved cysteine and the conserved F or W are not part of the CDR3 here. The order of the fields is CDR3 protein, clone size, CDR3 length, J gene, V gene. Not every row has a clone size; where given, it reads once, few, many or a size class.

ASSHTPGLAGEKRF | few | 14 | TRBJ2-1 | TRBV4-3
SARVAGGRRGNEQF | NA | 14 | TRBJ2-1 | TRBV20-1
ASSLARTSAYNEQF | NA | 14 | TRBJ2-1 | TRBV7-2
ASSRTSGHNEQF | NA | 12 | TRBJ2-1 | TRBV18
SVGDRVGSPLH | NA | 11 | TRBJ1-6 | TRBV29-1
ASSQLAGGRQDTQY | many | 14 | TRBJ2-3 | TRBV7-8
ASSYVDRGDLPQH | NA | 13 | TRBJ1-5 | TRBV6-5
ASSQGTGGNQPQH | NA | 13 | TRBJ1-5 | TRBV4-3
ASSLGQGVNQPQH | many | 13 | TRBJ1-5 | TRBV12-3/TRBV12-4
ASSPGLDFPQY | NA | 11 | TRBJ2-3 | TRBV5-1
ASSLPDRYLSGANVLT | few | 16 | TRBJ2-6 | TRBV27
ASSLAPGDQPQH | NA | 12 | TRBJ1-5 | TRBV7-6
SARPKPNEQF | NA | 10 | TRBJ2-1 | TRBV20-1
ASTMAGTSGGSYEQY | NA | 15 | TRBJ2-7 | TRBV28
ASSIGDPIAATQY | NA | 13 | TRBJ2-5 | TRBV19
ASKLSGENTGELF | many | 13 | TRBJ2-2 | TRBV28
SARSLARAYNEQF | NA | 13 | TRBJ2-1 | TRBV20-1
ASVRGQPSPEAF | NA | 12 | TRBJ1-1 | TRBV28
ASSFSNRVYGYT | few | 12 | TRBJ1-2 | TRBV27
ASREDRVVPEAF | many | 12 | TRBJ1-1 | TRBV12-3/TRBV12-4
SVLDRLAGGAGELF | few | 14 | TRBJ2-2 | TRBV29-1
SARGVQREYNEQF | many | 13 | TRBJ2-1 | TRBV20-1
ASKNIDRRYQPQH | NA | 13 | TRBJ1-5 | TRBV6-1
ASSSQRSSYNEQF | NA | 13 | TRBJ2-1 | TRBV28
ASSDTRSRTDTQY | few | 13 | TRBJ2-3 | TRBV6-1
ASSLSTSGSYEQY | NA | 13 | TRBJ2-7 | TRBV28
ASSLGQGRNEKLF | NA | 13 | TRBJ1-4 | TRBV5-1
ATQPRNNQPQH | few | 11 | TRBJ1-5 | TRBV10-3
ATSPGRGGEQY | few | 11 | TRBJ2-7 | TRBV6-1
ASSQGVVAGETQY | few | 13 | TRBJ2-5 | TRBV4-2
ASSYRRQGNYGYT | few | 13 | TRBJ1-2 | TRBV6-5
ASSQDGGTRRDTQY | NA | 14 | TRBJ2-3 | TRBV4-1
ASRTGVTEAF | few | 10 | TRBJ1-1 | TRBV19
ATTSERDYYNEQF | few | 13 | TRBJ2-1 | TRBV15
ASSFPLTGNTIY | few | 12 | TRBJ1-3 | TRBV28
ASSQKRGDIQY | few | 11 | TRBJ2-4 | TRBV5-1
AWSWSGVDEQY | few | 11 | TRBJ2-7 | TRBV30
SARFPSRADTQY | many | 12 | TRBJ2-3 | TRBV20-1
SARDGGLAGVEQF | NA | 13 | TRBJ2-1 | TRBV20-1
ASSARQGSNEKLF | few | 13 | TRBJ1-4 | TRBV5-1
SVAPYRGVSNTEAF | few | 14 | TRBJ1-1 | TRBV29-1
AICKGGSMNTEAF | few | 13 | TRBJ1-1 | TRBV10-3
SAIRQGENIQY | many | 11 | TRBJ2-4 | TRBV20-1
ASSPGLDGEQF | NA | 11 | TRBJ2-1 | TRBV28
ASSSPWKGPGANVLT | NA | 15 | TRBJ2-6 | TRBV12-3/TRBV12-4
ASSVMGGTGELF | few | 12 | TRBJ2-2 | TRBV7-2
ASSGHRDYNEQF | few | 12 | TRBJ2-1 | TRBV6-1
ASSLGSPSGTDQETQY | few | 16 | TRBJ2-5 | TRBV7-6
SARDIAGTEAF | few | 11 | TRBJ1-1 | TRBV20-1
AIHTSMGLAGGQGEQF | few | 16 | TRBJ2-1 | TRBV28
ASSYSGGIYEQY | NA | 12 | TRBJ2-7 | TRBV6-5
ASRDPGQGPDSPLH | NA | 14 | TRBJ1-6 | TRBV6-2/TRBV6-3
ASSLWDGDNEQF | few | 12 | TRBJ2-1 | TRBV27
ASSFPSTATQY | NA | 11 | TRBJ2-3 | TRBV7-9
ASSMEVWGSWTSGRASGKNSQY | NA | 22 | TRBJ2-4 | TRBV6-2/TRBV6-3
ASSEKTSAPETQY | NA | 13 | TRBJ2-5 | TRBV10-1
SVGRLAGYENEQF | many | 13 | TRBJ2-1 | TRBV29-1